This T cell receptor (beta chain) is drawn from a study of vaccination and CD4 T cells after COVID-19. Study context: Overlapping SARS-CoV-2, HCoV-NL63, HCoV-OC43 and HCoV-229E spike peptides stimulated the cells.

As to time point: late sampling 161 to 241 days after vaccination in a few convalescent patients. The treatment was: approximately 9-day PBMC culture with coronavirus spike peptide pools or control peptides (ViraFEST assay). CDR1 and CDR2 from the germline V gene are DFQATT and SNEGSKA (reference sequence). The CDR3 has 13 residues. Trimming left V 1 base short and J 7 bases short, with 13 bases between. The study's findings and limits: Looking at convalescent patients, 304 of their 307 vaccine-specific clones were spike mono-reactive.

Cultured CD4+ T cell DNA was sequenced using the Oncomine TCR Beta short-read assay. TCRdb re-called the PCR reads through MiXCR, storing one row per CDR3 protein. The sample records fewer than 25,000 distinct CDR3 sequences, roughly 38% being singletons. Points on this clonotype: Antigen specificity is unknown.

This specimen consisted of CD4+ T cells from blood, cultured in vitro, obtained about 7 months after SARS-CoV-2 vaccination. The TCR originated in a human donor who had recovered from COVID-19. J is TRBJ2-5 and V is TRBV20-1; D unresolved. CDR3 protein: CSARVIAVVTQYF. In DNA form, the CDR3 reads TGCAGTGCTAGAGTCATAGCCGTTGTGACCCAGTACTTC.